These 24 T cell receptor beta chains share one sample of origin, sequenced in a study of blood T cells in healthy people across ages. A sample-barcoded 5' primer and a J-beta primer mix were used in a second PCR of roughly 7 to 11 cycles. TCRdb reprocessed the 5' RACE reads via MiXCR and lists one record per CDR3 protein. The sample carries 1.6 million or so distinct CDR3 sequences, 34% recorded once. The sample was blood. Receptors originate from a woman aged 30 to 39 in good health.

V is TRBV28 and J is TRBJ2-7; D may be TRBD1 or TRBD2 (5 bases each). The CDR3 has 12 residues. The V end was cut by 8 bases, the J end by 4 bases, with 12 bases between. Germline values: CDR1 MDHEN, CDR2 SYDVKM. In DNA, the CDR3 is TGTGCCAGCGTTGCAGGGACGTACGAGCAGTACTTC. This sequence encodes CASVAGTYEQYF.

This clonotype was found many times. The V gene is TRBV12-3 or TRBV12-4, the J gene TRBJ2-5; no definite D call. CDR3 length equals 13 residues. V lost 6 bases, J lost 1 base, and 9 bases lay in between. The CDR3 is CASRWNSQETQYF. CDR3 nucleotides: TGTGCCAGCAGGTGGAACAGCCAAGAGACCCAGTACTTC.

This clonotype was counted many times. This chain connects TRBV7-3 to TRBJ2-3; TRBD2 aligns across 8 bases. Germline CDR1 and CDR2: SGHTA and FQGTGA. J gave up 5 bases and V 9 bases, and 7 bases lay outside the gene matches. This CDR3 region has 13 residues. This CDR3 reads CASAGGSGDTQYF. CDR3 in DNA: TGTGCCAGTGCGGGGGGCAGTGGAGATACGCAGTATTTT. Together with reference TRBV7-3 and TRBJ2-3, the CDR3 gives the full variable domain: GAGVSQTPSNKVTEKGKYVELRCDPISGHTALYWYRQSLGQGPEFLIYFQGTGAADDSGLPNDRFFAVRPEGSVSTLKIQRTERGDSAVYLCASAGGSGDTQYFGPGTRLTVL.

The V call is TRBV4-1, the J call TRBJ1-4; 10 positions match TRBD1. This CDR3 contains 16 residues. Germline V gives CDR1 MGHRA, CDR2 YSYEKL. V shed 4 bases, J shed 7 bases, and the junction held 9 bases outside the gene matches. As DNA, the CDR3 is TGCGCCAGCAGCCTTGGACAGGGGGGGTTGCGTGAAAAACTGTTTTTT. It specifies CASSLGQGGLREKLFF.

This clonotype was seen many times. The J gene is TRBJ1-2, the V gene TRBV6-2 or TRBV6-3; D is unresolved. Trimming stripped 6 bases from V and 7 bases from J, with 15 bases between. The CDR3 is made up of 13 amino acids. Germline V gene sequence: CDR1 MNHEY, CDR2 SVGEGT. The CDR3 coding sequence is TGTGCCAGCAGCGACGATCCGTTGCCTGGCTACACCTTC. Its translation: CASSDDPLPGYTF.

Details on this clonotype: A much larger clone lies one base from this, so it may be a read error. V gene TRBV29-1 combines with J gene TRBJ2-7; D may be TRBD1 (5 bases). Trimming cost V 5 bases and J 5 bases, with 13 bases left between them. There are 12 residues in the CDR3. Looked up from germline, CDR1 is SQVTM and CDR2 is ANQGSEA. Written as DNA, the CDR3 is TGCAGCGTTACCAGGGCCACCGACGAGCAGTACTTC. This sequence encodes CSVTRATDEQYF.

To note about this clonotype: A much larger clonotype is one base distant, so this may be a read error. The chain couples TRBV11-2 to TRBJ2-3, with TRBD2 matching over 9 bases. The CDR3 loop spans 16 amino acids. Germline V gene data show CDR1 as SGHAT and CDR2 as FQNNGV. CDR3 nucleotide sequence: TGTGCCAGCAGCTTGGTCCCCGGACTAGCGACAGATACGCAGTGTTTT. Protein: CASSLVPGLATDTQCF.

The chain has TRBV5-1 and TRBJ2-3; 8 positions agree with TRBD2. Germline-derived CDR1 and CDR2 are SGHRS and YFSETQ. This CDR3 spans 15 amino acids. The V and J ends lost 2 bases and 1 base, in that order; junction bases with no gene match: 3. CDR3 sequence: CASSFPTSGTDTQYF. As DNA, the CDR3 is TGCGCCAGCAGCTTCCCGACTAGCGGCACAGATACGCAGTATTTT.

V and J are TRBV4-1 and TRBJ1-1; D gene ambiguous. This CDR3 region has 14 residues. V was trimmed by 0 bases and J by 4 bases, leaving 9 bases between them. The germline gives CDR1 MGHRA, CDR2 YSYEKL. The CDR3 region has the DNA TGCGCCAGCAGCCAAGAGAGGATGATCACTGAAGCTTTCTTT. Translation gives CASSQERMITEAFF.

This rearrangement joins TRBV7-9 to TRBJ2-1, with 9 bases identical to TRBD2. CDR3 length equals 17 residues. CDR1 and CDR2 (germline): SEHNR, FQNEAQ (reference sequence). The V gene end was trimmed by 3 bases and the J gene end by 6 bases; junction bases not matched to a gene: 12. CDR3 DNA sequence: TGTGCCAGCAGCTTCCAGGGGTCGGTAGCGGGAGTCAATGAGCAGTTCTTC. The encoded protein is CASSFQGSVAGVNEQFF.

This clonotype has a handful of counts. The CDR3 protein is CSVEDQGGTGVGYTF. The CDR3 nucleotides read TGCAGCGTTGAAGATCAAGGAGGGACAGGGGTCGGCTACACCTTC. The chain employs TRBV29-1 and TRBJ1-2; 10 bases match TRBD1. Germline V gene data show CDR1 as SQVTM and CDR2 as ANQGSEA. The CDR3 extends over 15 amino acids. V lost 0 bases and J lost 8; bases outside the gene matches: 9.

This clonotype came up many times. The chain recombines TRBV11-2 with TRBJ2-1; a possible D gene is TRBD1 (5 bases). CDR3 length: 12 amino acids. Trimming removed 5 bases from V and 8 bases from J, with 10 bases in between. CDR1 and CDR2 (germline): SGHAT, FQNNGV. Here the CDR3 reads CASSLRGDEQFF. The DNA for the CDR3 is TGTGCCAGCAGCCTTAGGGGTGATGAGCAGTTCTTC.

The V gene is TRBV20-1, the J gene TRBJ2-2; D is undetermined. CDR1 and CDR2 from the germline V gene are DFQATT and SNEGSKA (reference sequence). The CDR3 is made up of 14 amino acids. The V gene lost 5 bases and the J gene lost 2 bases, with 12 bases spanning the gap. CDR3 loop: CSAPGDGNTGELFF. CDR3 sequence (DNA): TGCAGTGCTCCCGGTGACGGAAACACCGGGGAGCTGTTTTTT.

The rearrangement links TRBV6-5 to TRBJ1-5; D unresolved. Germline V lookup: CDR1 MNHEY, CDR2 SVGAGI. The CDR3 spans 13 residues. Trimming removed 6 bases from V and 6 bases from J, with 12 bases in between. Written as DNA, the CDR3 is TGTGCCAGCAGGGGGTCCTGGGGTCAGCCCCAGCATTTT. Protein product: CASRGSWGQPQHF.

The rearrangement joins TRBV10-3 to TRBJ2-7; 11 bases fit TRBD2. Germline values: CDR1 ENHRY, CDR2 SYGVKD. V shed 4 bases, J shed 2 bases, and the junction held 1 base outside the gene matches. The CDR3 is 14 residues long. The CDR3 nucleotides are TGTGCCATCAGTGGGGGACTAGCGGCCTACGAGCAGTACTTC. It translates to CAISGGLAAYEQYF.

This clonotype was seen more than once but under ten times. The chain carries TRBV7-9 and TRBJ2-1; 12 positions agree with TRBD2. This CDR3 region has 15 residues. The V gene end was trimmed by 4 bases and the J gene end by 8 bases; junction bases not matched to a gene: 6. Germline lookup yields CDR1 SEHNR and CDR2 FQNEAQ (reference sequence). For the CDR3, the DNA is TGTGCCAGCAGCTCTAGCGGGGGGGCCGGACATGAGCAGTTCTTC. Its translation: CASSSSGGAGHEQFF.

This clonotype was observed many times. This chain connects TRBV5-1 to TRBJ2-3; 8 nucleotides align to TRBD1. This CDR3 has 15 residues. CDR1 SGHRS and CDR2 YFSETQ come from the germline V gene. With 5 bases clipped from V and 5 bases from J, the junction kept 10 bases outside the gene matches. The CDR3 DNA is TGCGCCAGCAGGTCCGGGACAGGTTCGGGAGATACGCAGTATTTT. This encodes CASRSGTGSGDTQYF.

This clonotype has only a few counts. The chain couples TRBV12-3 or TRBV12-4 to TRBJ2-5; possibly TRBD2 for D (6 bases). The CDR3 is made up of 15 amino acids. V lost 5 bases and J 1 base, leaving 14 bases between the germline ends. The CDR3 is CASSDRGSLQETQYF. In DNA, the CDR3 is TGTGCCAGCAGTGACCGGGGGTCCCTCCAAGAGACCCAGTACTTC.

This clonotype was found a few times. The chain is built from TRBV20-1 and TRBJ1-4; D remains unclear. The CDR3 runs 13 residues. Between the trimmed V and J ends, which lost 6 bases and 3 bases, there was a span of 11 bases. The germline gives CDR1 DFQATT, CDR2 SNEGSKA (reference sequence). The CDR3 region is CSARPGPNEKLFF. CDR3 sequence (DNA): TGCAGTGCGCGCCCCGGGCCTAATGAAAAACTGTTTTTT.

The CDR3 loop reads CATSIRVSPVDEQFF. The CDR3, as DNA: TGTGCCACCAGCATTAGAGTGTCTCCCGTTGATGAGCAGTTCTTC. V and J are TRBV15 and TRBJ2-1, with D unresolved. This CDR3 contains 15 residues. Germline values: CDR1 LNHNV, CDR2 YYDKDF (reference sequence). V was shortened by 4 bases and J by 8 bases, with 18 bases between the two germline ends.

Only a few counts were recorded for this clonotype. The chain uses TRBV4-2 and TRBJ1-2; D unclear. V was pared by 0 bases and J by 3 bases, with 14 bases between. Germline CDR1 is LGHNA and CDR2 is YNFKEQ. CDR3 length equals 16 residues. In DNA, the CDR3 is TGTGCCAGCAGCCAAGATCCAGGACCCCCTGACTATGGCTACACCTTC. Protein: CASSQDPGPPDYGYTF.

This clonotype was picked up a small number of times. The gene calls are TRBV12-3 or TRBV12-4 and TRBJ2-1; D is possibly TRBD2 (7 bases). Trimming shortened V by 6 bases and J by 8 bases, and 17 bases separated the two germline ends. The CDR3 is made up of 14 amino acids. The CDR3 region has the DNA TGTGCCAGCAGACAACCGGGGGGCCGGGATGAGCAGTTCTTC. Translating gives CASRQPGGRDEQFF.

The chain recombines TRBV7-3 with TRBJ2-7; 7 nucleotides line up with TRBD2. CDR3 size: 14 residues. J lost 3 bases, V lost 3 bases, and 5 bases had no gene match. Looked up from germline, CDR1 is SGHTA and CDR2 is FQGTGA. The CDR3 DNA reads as TGTGCCAGCAGCTTCGCCGGGACTATCTACGAGCAGTACTTC. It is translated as CASSFAGTIYEQYF.

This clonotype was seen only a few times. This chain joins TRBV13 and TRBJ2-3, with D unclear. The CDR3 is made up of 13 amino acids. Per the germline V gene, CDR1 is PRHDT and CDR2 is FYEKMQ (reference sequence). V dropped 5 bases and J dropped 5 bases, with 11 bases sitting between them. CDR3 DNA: TGTGCCAGCAGCCCCCCCCAGCAAGATACGCAGTATTTT. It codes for CASSPPQQDTQYF.